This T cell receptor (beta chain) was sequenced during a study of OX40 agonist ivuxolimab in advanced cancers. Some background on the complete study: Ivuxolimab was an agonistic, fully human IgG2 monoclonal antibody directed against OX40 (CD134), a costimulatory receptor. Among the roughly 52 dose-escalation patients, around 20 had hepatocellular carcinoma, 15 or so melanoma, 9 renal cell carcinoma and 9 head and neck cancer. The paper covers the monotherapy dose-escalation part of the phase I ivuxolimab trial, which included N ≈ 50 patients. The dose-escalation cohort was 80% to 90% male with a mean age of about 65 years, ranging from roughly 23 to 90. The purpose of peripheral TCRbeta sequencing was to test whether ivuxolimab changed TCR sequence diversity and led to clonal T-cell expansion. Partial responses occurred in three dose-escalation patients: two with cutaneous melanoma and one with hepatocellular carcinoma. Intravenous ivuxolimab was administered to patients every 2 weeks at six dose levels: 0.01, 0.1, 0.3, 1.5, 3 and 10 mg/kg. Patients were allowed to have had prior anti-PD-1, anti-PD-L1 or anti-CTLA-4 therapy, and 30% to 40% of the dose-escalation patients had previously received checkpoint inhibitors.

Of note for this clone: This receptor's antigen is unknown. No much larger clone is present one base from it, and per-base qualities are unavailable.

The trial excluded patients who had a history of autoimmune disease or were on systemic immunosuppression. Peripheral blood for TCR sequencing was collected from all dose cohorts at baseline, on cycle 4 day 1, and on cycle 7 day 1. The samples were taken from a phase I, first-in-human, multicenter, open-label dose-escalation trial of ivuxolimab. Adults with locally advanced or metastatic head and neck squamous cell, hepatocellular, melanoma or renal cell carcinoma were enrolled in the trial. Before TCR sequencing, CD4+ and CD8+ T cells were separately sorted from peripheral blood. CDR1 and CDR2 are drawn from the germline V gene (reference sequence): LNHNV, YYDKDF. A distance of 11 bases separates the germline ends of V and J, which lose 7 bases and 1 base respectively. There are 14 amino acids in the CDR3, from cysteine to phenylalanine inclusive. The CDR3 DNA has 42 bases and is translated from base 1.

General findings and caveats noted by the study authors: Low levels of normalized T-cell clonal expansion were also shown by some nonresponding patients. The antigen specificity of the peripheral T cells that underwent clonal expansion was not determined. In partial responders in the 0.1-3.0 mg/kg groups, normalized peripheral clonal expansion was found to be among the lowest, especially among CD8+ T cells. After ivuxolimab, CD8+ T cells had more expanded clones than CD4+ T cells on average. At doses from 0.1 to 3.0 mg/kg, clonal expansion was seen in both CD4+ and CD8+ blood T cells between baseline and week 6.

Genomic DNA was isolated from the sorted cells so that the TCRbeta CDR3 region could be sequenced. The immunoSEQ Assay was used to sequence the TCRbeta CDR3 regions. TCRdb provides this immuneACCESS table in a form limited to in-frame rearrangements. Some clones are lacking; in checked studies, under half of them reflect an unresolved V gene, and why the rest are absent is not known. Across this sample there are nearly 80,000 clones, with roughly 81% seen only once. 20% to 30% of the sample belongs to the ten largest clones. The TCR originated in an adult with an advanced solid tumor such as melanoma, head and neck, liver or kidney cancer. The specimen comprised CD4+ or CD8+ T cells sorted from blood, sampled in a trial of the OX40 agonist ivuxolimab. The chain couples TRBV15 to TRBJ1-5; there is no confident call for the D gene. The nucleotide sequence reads TGTGCCACCACGGCCAGGCAGAGCAATCAGCCCCAGCATTTT. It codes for CATTARQSNQPQHF.